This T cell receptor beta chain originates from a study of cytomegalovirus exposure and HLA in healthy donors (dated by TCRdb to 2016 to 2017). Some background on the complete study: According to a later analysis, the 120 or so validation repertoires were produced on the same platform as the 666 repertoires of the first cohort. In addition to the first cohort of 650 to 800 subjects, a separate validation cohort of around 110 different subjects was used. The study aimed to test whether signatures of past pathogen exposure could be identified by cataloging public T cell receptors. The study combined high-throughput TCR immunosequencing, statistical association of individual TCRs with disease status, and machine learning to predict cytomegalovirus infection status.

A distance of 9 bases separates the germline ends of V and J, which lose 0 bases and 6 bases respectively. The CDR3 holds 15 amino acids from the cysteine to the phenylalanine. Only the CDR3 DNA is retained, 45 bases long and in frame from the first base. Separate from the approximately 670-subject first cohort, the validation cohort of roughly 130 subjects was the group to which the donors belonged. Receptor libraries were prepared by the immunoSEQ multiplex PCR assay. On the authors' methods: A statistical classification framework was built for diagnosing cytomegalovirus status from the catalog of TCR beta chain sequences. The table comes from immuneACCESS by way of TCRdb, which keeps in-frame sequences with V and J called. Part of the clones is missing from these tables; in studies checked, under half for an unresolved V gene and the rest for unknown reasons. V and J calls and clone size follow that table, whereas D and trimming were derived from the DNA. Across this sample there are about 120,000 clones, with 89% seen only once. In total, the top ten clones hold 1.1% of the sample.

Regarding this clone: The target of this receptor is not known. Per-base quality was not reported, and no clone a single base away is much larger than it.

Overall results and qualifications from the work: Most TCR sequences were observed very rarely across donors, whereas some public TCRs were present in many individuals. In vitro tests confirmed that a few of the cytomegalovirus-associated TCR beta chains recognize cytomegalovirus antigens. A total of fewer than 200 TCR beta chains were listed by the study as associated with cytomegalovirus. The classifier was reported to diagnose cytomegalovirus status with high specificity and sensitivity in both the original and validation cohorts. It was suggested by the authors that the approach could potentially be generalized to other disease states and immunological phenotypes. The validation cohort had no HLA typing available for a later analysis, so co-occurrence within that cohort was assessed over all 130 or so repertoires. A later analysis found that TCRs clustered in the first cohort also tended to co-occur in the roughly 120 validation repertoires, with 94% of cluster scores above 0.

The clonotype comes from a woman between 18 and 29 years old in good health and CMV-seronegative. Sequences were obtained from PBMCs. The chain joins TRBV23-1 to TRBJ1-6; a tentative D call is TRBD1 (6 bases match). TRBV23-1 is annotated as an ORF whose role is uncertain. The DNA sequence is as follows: TGCGCCAGCAGTCAATCAACAGGGACTAATTCACCCCTCCACTTT. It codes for CASSQSTGTNSPLHF.